This entry lists 24 T cell receptor beta chains sequenced from one sample in a study of early T cells in non-severe SARS-CoV-2 infection. TCRdb processed the 5' RACE reads anew with MiXCR; each CDR3 protein has one entry. The table records about 33,000 distinct CDR3 sequences, 5% of them present only once. Source material: whole blood. The receptors come from an adult who was a healthcare worker with PCR-confirmed SARS-CoV-2 infection or an uninfected control (not recorded which).

This clonotype was seen at least ten times. The chain combines TRBV5-5 with TRBJ1-1; a possible D gene is TRBD1 (6 bases). The CDR3 is 15 residues long. Trimming took 0 bases from V and 1 from J, leaving 10 bases between them. Germline V gene sequence: CDR1 SGHKS, CDR2 YYEKEE (reference sequence). The CDR3 reads CASSLVGGRNTEAFF. The CDR3 DNA sequence: TGTGCCAGCAGCTTGGTTGGGGGGCGGAACACTGAAGCTTTCTTT.

This sequence joins TRBV7-2 and TRBJ1-3; D gene ambiguous. Germline CDR1 reads SGHTA; CDR2 reads FQGNSA. V lost 5 bases and J lost 7, with 6 bases in between. CDR3 length: 11 residues. The CDR3 DNA is TGTGCCAGCAGCGTCGTGAACACCATATATTTT. This sequence encodes CASSVVNTIYF.

This clonotype was counted at least ten times. The chain recombines TRBV19 with TRBJ2-3; TRBD1 matches 9 bases. Germline V gives CDR1 LNHDA, CDR2 SQIVND (reference sequence). V lost 7 bases to trimming and J lost 4 bases; unmatched junction nucleotides: 6. There are 14 residues in the CDR3. CDR3 coding DNA: TGTGCCAGTAACCATAGACAGGGGGCAGATACGCAGTATTTT. Translation: CASNHRQGADTQYF.

This clonotype was recorded many times. The chain carries TRBV4-3 and TRBJ2-2; 7 nucleotides match TRBD2. Germline V gives CDR1 LGHNA, CDR2 YSLEER. This CDR3 contains 16 residues. V shed 0 bases and J 2 bases; nucleotides not matched to a gene: 3. The CDR3 bases are TGCGCCAGCAGCCAAGAAGGCGGGGGAAACACCGGGGAGCTGTTTTTT. Its protein product is CASSQEGGGNTGELFF.

CDR3 sequence reads: CATSRDTSYEQYF. Here the CDR3 DNA reads TGTGCCACCAGCAGGGACACCTCCTACGAGCAGTACTTC. J is TRBJ2-7 and V is TRBV15, with D perhaps matching TRBD1 (5 bases). The CDR3 consists of 13 residues. Germline CDR1 reads LNHNV; CDR2 reads YYDKDF (reference sequence). The V end lost 3 bases, the J end lost 0 bases, and 6 bases lay between the germline ends.

This clonotype showed up many times. This chain uses TRBV11-2 with TRBJ1-2; no definite D call. Germline lookup yields CDR1 SGHAT and CDR2 FQNNGV. This CDR3 region has 15 residues. The V and J ends lost 3 bases and 2 bases respectively, with 13 bases between them. CDR3 protein: CASSFRPGVNYGYTF. Written as DNA, the CDR3 is TGTGCCAGCAGCTTTCGACCCGGCGTCAACTATGGCTACACCTTC.

This clonotype has ten or more counts. J is TRBJ2-6 and V is TRBV5-1; D gene uncertain. The CDR3 spans 15 residues. Germline CDR1 is SGHRS and CDR2 is YFSETQ. V lost 4 bases to trimming and J lost 1 base, with 9 bases between them. The CDR3 DNA sequence: TGCGCCAGCAGCCTACAGTCGTCTGGGGCCAACGTCCTGACTTTC. This translates into CASSLQSSGANVLTF.

V and J are TRBV3-1 and TRBJ1-6; tentative D call: TRBD1 (5 bases). Germline lookup yields CDR1 LGHDT and CDR2 YNNKEL (reference sequence). This CDR3 is 14 amino acids long. With 1 base removed from V and 10 bases from J, the gap between germline ends came to 11 bases. The chain's CDR3 is CASSQGSRDSPLHF. The CDR3 DNA reads TGTGCCAGCAGCCAAGGCAGTCGGGACTCACCCCTCCACTTT.

Ten or more counts support this clonotype. The V and J genes are TRBV3-1 and TRBJ1-6, with 8 bases that match TRBD1. With 3 bases clipped from V and 5 bases from J, the junction kept 0 bases outside the gene matches. This CDR3 spans 14 amino acids. Germline CDR1 LGHDT, CDR2 YNNKEL (reference sequence). The CDR3 protein is CASSQTGDNSPLHF. Written as DNA, the CDR3 is TGTGCCAGCAGCCAGACAGGGGATAATTCACCCCTCCACTTT.

This clonotype appeared many times. The chain couples TRBV29-1 to TRBJ1-4; the D gene is possibly TRBD1 (6 bases). The length of the CDR3 is 11 residues. Germline values: CDR1 SQVTM, CDR2 ANQGSEA. V lost 5 bases to trimming and J lost 13 bases, with 14 bases between them. The CDR3 protein is CSVLTGDGLFF. For the CDR3, the DNA is TGCAGCGTTTTGACAGGTGACGGACTGTTTTTT.

This clonotype was counted many times. J is TRBJ1-3 and V is TRBV4-2; no reliable D call. This CDR3 comprises 17 residues. Germline lookup yields CDR1 LGHNA and CDR2 YNFKEQ. V was shortened by 3 bases and J by 0 bases, with 15 bases between the two germline ends. The CDR3 sequence: CASSHPQALRSGNTIYF. CDR3 sequence (DNA): TGTGCCAGCAGCCATCCCCAGGCCCTCCGCTCTGGAAACACCATATATTTT.

This clonotype was observed many times. The J gene is TRBJ2-7, the V gene TRBV6-2 or TRBV6-3; perhaps D is TRBD1 or TRBD2 (6 bases each). The CDR3 spans 15 residues. V was clipped by 2 bases and J by 0 bases, with 11 bases between them. Germline lookup yields CDR1 MNHEY and CDR2 SVGEGT. CDR3: CASSYPGAGSYEQYF. The CDR3 DNA reads as TGTGCCAGCAGTTACCCGGGGGCTGGCTCCTACGAGCAGTACTTC.

This clonotype was recorded many times. The J gene is TRBJ2-7, the V gene TRBV10-3, with 12 bases aligning to TRBD2. Germline CDR1 ENHRY, CDR2 SYGVKD. The length of the CDR3 is 16 residues. The V gene end was trimmed by 5 bases and the J gene end by 2 bases; junction bases not matched to a gene: 7. The DNA for the CDR3 is TGTGCCATCAGTCAGACTAGCGGGGGACCAGCCTACGAGCAGTACTTC. Its translation: CAISQTSGGPAYEQYF.

This chain uses TRBV10-3 with TRBJ2-3; 7 nucleotides align to TRBD2. Germline V gene data show CDR1 as ENHRY and CDR2 as SYGVKD. V shed 6 bases and J 4 bases; nucleotides not matched to a gene: 4. The CDR3 has 13 residues. The CDR3 here is CAIRERGSDTQYF. The CDR3 bases are TGTGCCATCAGGGAGCGGGGATCAGATACGCAGTATTTT.

At least ten counts were recorded for this clonotype. V usage is TRBV29-1 and J usage is TRBJ1-1; unclear D gene. CDR1 is SQVTM and CDR2 is ANQGSEA in the germline V gene. Trimming removed 6 bases from V and 4 bases from J, with 24 bases in between. The CDR3 covers 16 residues. CDR3 sequence (DNA): TGCAGCGTAGCCAGAGGGAGGCTGATTCGGAGCACTGAAGCTTTCTTT. Amino acids: CSVARGRLIRSTEAFF.

V is TRBV11-2 and J is TRBJ1-2, with D possibly matching TRBD1 (6 bases). Germline V CDR1 and CDR2: SGHAT, FQNNGV. V lost 0 bases, J lost 4 bases, and 12 bases lay in between. The CDR3 contains 15 residues. The CDR3 here is CASSLESGALYGYTF. CDR3 in DNA: TGTGCCAGCAGCTTAGAATCGGGGGCACTCTATGGCTACACCTTC.

In this sample, this clonotype turned up a few times. The CDR3 protein is CSVGGQGSEKLFF. Written as DNA, the CDR3 is TGCAGCGTTGGCGGACAGGGAAGTGAAAAACTGTTTTTT. The chain employs TRBV29-1 and TRBJ1-4; the match to TRBD1 covers 8 bases. V trimming: 4 bases; J trimming: 7 bases; junction bases outside the gene matches: 5. From germline, CDR1 is SQVTM and CDR2 ANQGSEA. The CDR3 contains 13 residues.

This clonotype was seen at least ten times. The chain carries TRBV6-1 and TRBJ1-5, with 8 positions matching TRBD1. V dropped 2 bases and J dropped 7; count of bases not matched to a gene: 7. This CDR3 contains 15 residues. The germline V gene encodes CDR1 MNHNS and CDR2 SASEGT. The CDR3 region has the DNA TGTGCCAGCAGTGAACCCAGGGGGCGGGGGCAGCCCCAGCATTTT. Its translation: CASSEPRGRGQPQHF.

Ten or more counts support this clonotype. The chain couples TRBV9 to TRBJ2-3; no reliable D call. Trimming left V 0 bases short and J 1 base short, with 6 bases between. Germline V gene data show CDR1 as SGDLS and CDR2 as YYNGEE. The CDR3 covers 14 residues. The CDR3 here is CASSVDLGTDTQYF. The DNA for the CDR3 is TGTGCCAGCAGCGTAGACCTCGGCACAGATACGCAGTATTTT.

This clonotype was found a few times. The V gene is TRBV28, the J gene TRBJ2-3, with 10 positions matching TRBD2. This CDR3 spans 15 amino acids. In germline, CDR1 is MDHEN, CDR2 SYDVKM. Trimming cost V 6 bases and J 2 bases; bases outside gene matches: 5. CDR3 sequence: CASSQLAGYTDTQYF. CDR3 nucleotides: TGTGCCAGCAGCCAACTAGCGGGGTACACAGATACGCAGTATTTT. Full variable domain (remainder filled in from reference TRBV28 and TRBJ2-3): DVKVTQSSRYLVKRTGEKVFLECVQDMDHENMFWYRQDPGLGLRLIYFSYDVKMKEKGDIPEGYSVSREKKERFSLILESASTNQTSMYLCASSQLAGYTDTQYFGPGTRLTVL.

There are many counts of this clonotype. The rearrangement links TRBV12-3 or TRBV12-4 to TRBJ1-3; TRBD1 matches at 11 bases. The CDR3 has 14 amino acids. Trimming removed 9 bases from V and 9 bases from J; junction bases left unmatched: 10. The CDR3: CASRAGTGGRTIYF. The CDR3 DNA is TGTGCCAGTCGCGCCGGGACAGGGGGACGCACCATATATTTT.

The chain couples TRBV7-9 to TRBJ2-1; 7 bases are a match to TRBD1. The CDR3 runs 16 residues. V gave up 5 bases and J gave up 9 bases; unmatched junction bases: 16. Germline CDR1 reads SEHNR; CDR2 reads FQNEAQ (reference sequence). CDR3 nucleotides: TGTGCCAGCAGCCCAGGAGACAGGGCGCCTCCCATTGAGCAGTTCTTC. Protein sequence: CASSPGDRAPPIEQFF.

This sequence joins TRBV18 and TRBJ1-1; the D is unclear. The CDR3 has 17 residues. CDR1 and CDR2 from the germline V gene are KGHSH and LQKENI. The ends were cut back, 3 bases at V and 0 bases at J, with 17 bases in the middle. The CDR3 DNA reads TGTGCCAGCTCACCTAAGCTCTGGGCCGGACTGAACACTGAAGCTTTCTTT. Protein: CASSPKLWAGLNTEAFF.

This clonotype appeared many times. The rearrangement joins TRBV19 to TRBJ1-5; D not resolved. CDR1 and CDR2 from the germline V gene are LNHDA and SQIVND (reference sequence). V was shortened by 4 bases and J by 9 bases, with 25 bases between the two germline ends. The CDR3 has 17 residues. CDR3 sequence reads: CASSTSRGRRVLAPQHF. The CDR3 DNA reads TGTGCCAGTAGTACCTCCCGTGGGCGCCGAGTTTTAGCGCCCCAGCATTTT. Full variable domain (remainder filled in from reference TRBV19 and TRBJ1-5): DGGITQSPKYLFRKEGQNVTLSCEQNLNHDAMYWYRQDPGQGLRLIYYSQIVNDFQKGDIAEGYSVSREKKESFPLTVTSAQKNPTAFYLCASSTSRGRRVLAPQHFGDGTRLSIL.